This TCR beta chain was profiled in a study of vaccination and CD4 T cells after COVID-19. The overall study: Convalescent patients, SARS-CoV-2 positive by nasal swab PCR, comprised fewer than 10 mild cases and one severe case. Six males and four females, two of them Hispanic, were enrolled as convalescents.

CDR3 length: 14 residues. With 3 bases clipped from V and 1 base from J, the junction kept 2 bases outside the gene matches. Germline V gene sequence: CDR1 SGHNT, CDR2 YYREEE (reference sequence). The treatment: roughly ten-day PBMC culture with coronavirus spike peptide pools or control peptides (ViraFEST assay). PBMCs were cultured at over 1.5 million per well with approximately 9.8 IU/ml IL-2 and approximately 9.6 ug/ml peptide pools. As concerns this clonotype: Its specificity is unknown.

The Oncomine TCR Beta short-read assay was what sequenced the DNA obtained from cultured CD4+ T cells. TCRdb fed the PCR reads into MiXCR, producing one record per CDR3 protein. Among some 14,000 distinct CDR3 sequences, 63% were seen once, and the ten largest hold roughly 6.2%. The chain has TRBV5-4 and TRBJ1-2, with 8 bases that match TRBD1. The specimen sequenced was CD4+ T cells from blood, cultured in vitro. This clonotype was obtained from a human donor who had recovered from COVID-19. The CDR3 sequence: CASSSGGRNYGYTF. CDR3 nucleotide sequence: TGTGCCAGCAGCTCAGGGGGCCGTAACTATGGCTACACCTTC.